A selection of T cell receptor beta chains follows, all from one sample in a study of T cells after yellow fever vaccination. From the 5' RACE reads, TCRdb called clonotypes with MiXCR, one entry per CDR3 protein. The sample includes around 350,000 distinct CDR3 sequences, approximately 10% seen only once; the top ten take about 17%. The source material was PBMCs, sampled on the day of the first yellow fever vaccination. The source of these receptors is a man in his late teens or twenties who received the YFV17D yellow fever vaccine. Both conserved end residues are part of each CDR3. Each record gives: D gene, V gene, clone size, J gene, CDR3 DNA, CDR3 protein. D genes are given only for firm matches. For some rows the clone size is stated as once, few or many, or as a class when expanded; others skip it.

TRBD2	TRBV5-5	few	TRBJ2-5	TGTGCCAGCAGCCCAAGCGGGGGGGCTGGAGAGACCCAGTACTTC	CASSPSGGAGETQYF
-	TRBV10-3	-	TRBJ2-3	TGTGCCATCCTGGGTAACACAGATACGCAGTATTTT	CAILGNTDTQYF
-	TRBV19	few	TRBJ1-5	TGTGCCAGTAGTATAGCCCAAGGACAGCAACGACAACCCCAGCATTTT	CASSIAQGQQRQPQHF
-	TRBV12-5	once	TRBJ1-2	TGTGCTAGTGGTAGCGGACGTAATGGCTACACCTTC	CASGSGRNGYTF
-	TRBV2	few	TRBJ2-4	TGTGCCAGCAGTGTGGCCTTGATAGGGCTAGCCAAAAACATTCAGTACTTC	CASSVALIGLAKNIQYF
-	TRBV11-2	-	TRBJ2-5	TGTGCCAGCTTAGGGTACCAAGAGACCCAGTACTTC	CASLGYQETQYF
-	TRBV6-2/TRBV6-3	once	TRBJ1-5	TGTGCCACCTCGGACGGGATGGGCAATCAGCCCCAGCATTTT	CATSDGMGNQPQHF
-	TRBV6-2/TRBV6-3	-	TRBJ1-1	TGTGCCAGCAGGGACGGACAGAGTGTCATCCCTGAAGCTTTCTTT	CASRDGQSVIPEAFF
-	TRBV5-1	few	TRBJ1-1	TGCGCCAGCAGCTTGGCCGGAGAGAGAGCTTTCTTT	CASSLAGERAFF
TRBD1	TRBV7-9	few	TRBJ1-4	TGTGCCAGCAGCTTCCCGCTTGGACAGGGTGGAGAAAAACTGTTTTTT	CASSFPLGQGGEKLFF
TRBD2	TRBV11-2	-	TRBJ2-5	TGTGCCAGCAGCTCGACTAGCGGGGTGGAGACCCAGTACTTC	CASSSTSGVETQYF
-	TRBV5-4	many	TRBJ2-3	TGTGCCAGCAGCCCCACGTCGGGTCCAGATACGCAGTATTTT	CASSPTSGPDTQYF
-	TRBV12-3/TRBV12-4	-	TRBJ1-2	TGTGCCAGCACAGGGGACTTTAACTATGGCTACACCTTC	CASTGDFNYGYTF
TRBD1	TRBV19	few	TRBJ2-2	TGTGCCAGTAGTACAACAGGGGCCGGGGAGCTGTTTTTT	CASSTTGAGELFF
-	TRBV11-2	-	TRBJ2-3	TGTGCCAGCAGCCCATTTGGGGTCTCAGATACGCAGTATTTT	CASSPFGVSDTQYF
-	TRBV4-1	few	TRBJ1-2	TGCGCCAGCAGCCAAGTCACAGCCCCCTATGGCTACACCTTC	CASSQVTAPYGYTF
TRBD2	TRBV12-3/TRBV12-4	few	TRBJ2-1	TGTGCCAGCAGTTCTAGACTAGCGGGGGGCTCCTACAATGAGCAGTTCTTC	CASSSRLAGGSYNEQFF
TRBD1	TRBV20-1	-	TRBJ2-2	TGCAGTGCCCTGGACAGGAGGAACACCGGGGAGCTGTTTTTT	CSALDRRNTGELFF
-	TRBV12-3/TRBV12-4	few	TRBJ2-1	TGTGCCAGCAGCTCAACCTGGGGGCAGTTCTTC	CASSSTWGQFF
-	TRBV5-1	-	TRBJ1-1	TGCGCCAGCAGCTTGGAGGCCGTCAGGGGTCCCTCAAAAAGAAACACTGAAGCTTTCTTT	CASSLEAVRGPSKRNTEAFF